These T cell receptor beta chains were read from a single sample in a study of T cells after yellow fever vaccination. TCRdb ran MiXCR on the 5' RACE reads and lists one entry per CDR3 protein. The table lists around 110,000 distinct CDR3 sequences, around 8% of them singletons, with 25% in the top ten. The sequenced sample was CD8+ T cells sorted from PBMCs, obtained 45 days after the yellow fever booster vaccination. Every receptor here comes from a man aged 30 to 39 who received the YFV17D yellow fever vaccine. Both conserved end residues are part of each CDR3. Fields, in order: V gene, clone size, J gene, D gene, CDR3 DNA, CDR3 protein. The D gene is left open where the match is weak. Clone size is stated in some rows and not others, as once, few, many or a class when expanded.

V gene: TRBV5-1; clone size: -; J gene: TRBJ2-3; D gene: TRBD1; CDR3 DNA: TGCGCCAGCAGCCATTTTCTGGGACAGGGGAAGACGGGCGGATTGATCGGGACAGATACGCAGTATTTT; CDR3 protein: CASSHFLGQGKTGGLIGTDTQYF
V gene: TRBV7-8; clone size: many; J gene: TRBJ2-1; D gene: TRBD2; CDR3 DNA: TGTGCCAGCAGCTTCCCCCGGGGGGAATTTTTGTACACTGAGCAGTTCTTC; CDR3 protein: CASSFPRGEFLYTEQFF
V gene: TRBV4-2; clone size: many; J gene: TRBJ2-7; D gene: -; CDR3 DNA: TGTGCCAGCAGCCAAGTGTTGGGGAACGAGCAGTACTTC; CDR3 protein: CASSQVLGNEQYF
V gene: TRBV12-3/TRBV12-4; clone size: many; J gene: TRBJ2-5; D gene: TRBD2; CDR3 DNA: TGTGCCAGCAGTTTGATAGCGGGTGAGACCCAGTACTTC; CDR3 protein: CASSLIAGETQYF
V gene: TRBV29-1; clone size: -; J gene: TRBJ2-7; D gene: -; CDR3 DNA: TGCAGCGTCCGGGAGTATTACTACGAGCAGTACTTC; CDR3 protein: CSVREYYYEQYF
V gene: TRBV11-1; clone size: many; J gene: TRBJ2-7; D gene: TRBD2; CDR3 DNA: TGTGCCAGCAGTTCCACGGGACTAGCGGGCTATAACCCCTACGAGCAGTACTTC; CDR3 protein: CASSSTGLAGYNPYEQYF
V gene: TRBV29-1; clone size: many; J gene: TRBJ2-5; D gene: -; CDR3 DNA: TGCAGCGTGGCGGGCGGCGGGATCCGTATTGAGACCCAGTACTTC; CDR3 protein: CSVAGGGIRIETQYF
V gene: TRBV5-6; clone size: many; J gene: TRBJ2-7; D gene: -; CDR3 DNA: TGTGCCAGCAGCTTAACCGCAAGGGTCCACGAGCAGTACTTC; CDR3 protein: CASSLTARVHEQYF
V gene: TRBV20-1; clone size: -; J gene: TRBJ2-5; D gene: -; CDR3 DNA: TGCAGTGCTACAGGGGAGGACGAGACCCAGTACTTC; CDR3 protein: CSATGEDETQYF
V gene: TRBV9; clone size: many; J gene: TRBJ1-6; D gene: -; CDR3 DNA: TGTGCCAGCAGCGGCACAGGGTTGGACTCACCCCTCCACTTT; CDR3 protein: CASSGTGLDSPLHF
V gene: TRBV5-1; clone size: many; J gene: TRBJ2-7; D gene: -; CDR3 DNA: TGCGCCAGCAGCCAGGGATGGACCTACGAGCAGTACTTC; CDR3 protein: CASSQGWTYEQYF
V gene: TRBV6-2/TRBV6-3; clone size: many; J gene: TRBJ2-1; D gene: -; CDR3 DNA: TGTGCCAGCAGTCCTGACGGTTACAATGAGCAGTTCTTC; CDR3 protein: CASSPDGYNEQFF
V gene: TRBV27; clone size: -; J gene: TRBJ1-6; D gene: TRBD1; CDR3 DNA: TGTGCCAGCAGTAGAGACAGGGGGGGTAATTCACCCCTCCACTTT; CDR3 protein: CASSRDRGGNSPLHF
V gene: TRBV5-1; clone size: few; J gene: TRBJ2-3; D gene: TRBD2; CDR3 DNA: TGCGCCAGCAGCTTGGCCCGCCGGACTAGCAGGACAGATACGCAGTATTTT; CDR3 protein: CASSLARRTSRTDTQYF
V gene: TRBV12-3/TRBV12-4; clone size: -; J gene: TRBJ1-5; D gene: -; CDR3 DNA: TGTGCCAGCAGTTTCGGACAGCTAAATCAGCCCCAGCATTTT; CDR3 protein: CASSFGQLNQPQHF
V gene: TRBV9; clone size: -; J gene: TRBJ2-2; D gene: -; CDR3 DNA: TGTGCCAGCAGCGTATTCGAATTTGTTGTCGGGGAGCTGTTTTTT; CDR3 protein: CASSVFEFVVGELFF
V gene: TRBV18; clone size: -; J gene: TRBJ2-3; D gene: -; CDR3 DNA: TGTGCCAGCTCACCGGGGGCGGCCCTCGCGGCAGATACGCAGTATTTT; CDR3 protein: CASSPGAALAADTQYF
V gene: TRBV3-1; clone size: few; J gene: TRBJ2-1; D gene: TRBD2; CDR3 DNA: TGTGCCAGCAGCCAGTGGTGGATTAGCGGGAGGACCACCTACAATGAGCAGTTCTTC; CDR3 protein: CASSQWWISGRTTYNEQFF
V gene: TRBV7-2; clone size: -; J gene: TRBJ2-7; D gene: -; CDR3 DNA: TGTGCCAGCAGCACATGGGACAACGACTACGAGCAGTACTTC; CDR3 protein: CASSTWDNDYEQYF
V gene: TRBV4-3; clone size: few; J gene: TRBJ2-2; D gene: TRBD2; CDR3 DNA: TGCGCCAGCAGCCCAGGACTAGCGGGAGTTGCCGGGGAGCTGTTTTTT; CDR3 protein: CASSPGLAGVAGELFF
V gene: TRBV13; clone size: once; J gene: TRBJ2-1; D gene: -; CDR3 DNA: TGTGCCAGCAGCTTAGAGTCGCGCGGATCCTACAATGAGCAGTTCTTC; CDR3 protein: CASSLESRGSYNEQFF
V gene: TRBV7-8; clone size: -; J gene: TRBJ1-2; D gene: -; CDR3 DNA: TGTGCCAGCAGCTTAGCCCCCGGGACACCCTATGGCTACACCTTC; CDR3 protein: CASSLAPGTPYGYTF
V gene: TRBV19; clone size: many; J gene: TRBJ2-2; D gene: TRBD1; CDR3 DNA: TGTGCCAGTATAGACCGGGACAGTGCTTCGGTTAACACCGGGGAGCTGTTTTTT; CDR3 protein: CASIDRDSASVNTGELFF
V gene: TRBV19; clone size: few; J gene: TRBJ2-6; D gene: TRBD2; CDR3 DNA: TGTGCCAGTAGTATGGGGGGGAGACAGCCCTCTGGGGCCAACGTCCTGACTTTC; CDR3 protein: CASSMGGRQPSGANVLTF
V gene: TRBV7-9; clone size: -; J gene: TRBJ2-1; D gene: -; CDR3 DNA: TGTGCCAGCAGCTTGGGAAGGAATTTTGACAATGAGCAGTTCTTC; CDR3 protein: CASSLGRNFDNEQFF
V gene: TRBV7-9; clone size: many; J gene: TRBJ2-2; D gene: -; CDR3 DNA: TGTGCCAGCAGCTCTAATCCCGGGGAGCTGTTTTTT; CDR3 protein: CASSSNPGELFF
V gene: TRBV24-1; clone size: many; J gene: TRBJ1-4; D gene: -; CDR3 DNA: TGTGCCACCAGTGATGCCGGTTATGAAAAACTGTTTTTT; CDR3 protein: CATSDAGYEKLFF
V gene: TRBV7-9; clone size: few; J gene: TRBJ1-4; D gene: TRBD1; CDR3 DNA: TGTGCCAGCAGCTTATGGACACAGGGGGCCGGTGAAAAACTGTTTTTT; CDR3 protein: CASSLWTQGAGEKLFF
V gene: TRBV15; clone size: many; J gene: TRBJ1-2; D gene: -; CDR3 DNA: TGTGCCACCAGCCCCTTTAACGGGGGTAGTGGTGGCTACACCTTC; CDR3 protein: CATSPFNGGSGGYTF
V gene: TRBV20-1; clone size: few; J gene: TRBJ2-6; D gene: -; CDR3 DNA: TGCAGTGCTACCGGACGGTACTCTGGGGCCAACGTCCTGACTTTC; CDR3 protein: CSATGRYSGANVLTF
V gene: TRBV12-5; clone size: many; J gene: TRBJ2-1; D gene: -; CDR3 DNA: TGTGCTAGTGGTCCAGACGGTATGCATGAGCAGTTCTTC; CDR3 protein: CASGPDGMHEQFF
V gene: TRBV9; clone size: many; J gene: TRBJ2-7; D gene: -; CDR3 DNA: TGTGCCAGCAGCGTAGCTGGCACCGAGGCCTACGAGCAGTACTTC; CDR3 protein: CASSVAGTEAYEQYF
V gene: TRBV4-1; clone size: -; J gene: TRBJ1-5; D gene: -; CDR3 DNA: TGCGCCAGCAGCCAAAGGGGAAATCAGCCCCAGCATTTT; CDR3 protein: CASSQRGNQPQHF
V gene: TRBV4-3; clone size: many; J gene: TRBJ1-1; D gene: TRBD1; CDR3 DNA: TGCGCCAGCAGCCAAGATTGGCGGACAGGCACTGAAGCTTTCTTT; CDR3 protein: CASSQDWRTGTEAFF
V gene: TRBV27; clone size: many; J gene: TRBJ1-5; D gene: -; CDR3 DNA: TGTGCCAGCAGTTTCTTCGGGGCTGGACAGCCCCAGCATTTT; CDR3 protein: CASSFFGAGQPQHF
V gene: TRBV20-1; clone size: many; J gene: TRBJ2-1; D gene: -; CDR3 DNA: TGCAGTGCTAGGGGGGACACAACGAATGAGCAGTTCTTC; CDR3 protein: CSARGDTTNEQFF
V gene: TRBV3-1; clone size: -; J gene: TRBJ1-2; D gene: -; CDR3 DNA: TGTGCCAGCAGCCAAGGACGGCGGAGGGGAGGCTTGGGCTACACCTTC; CDR3 protein: CASSQGRRRGGLGYTF
V gene: TRBV11-3; clone size: few; J gene: TRBJ2-1; D gene: -; CDR3 DNA: TGTGCCAGCAGCTTAAGGTCTAGCTCCAATGAGCAGTTCTTC; CDR3 protein: CASSLRSSSNEQFF
V gene: TRBV18; clone size: many; J gene: TRBJ2-7; D gene: -; CDR3 DNA: TGTGCCAGCTCATTAAGGGCCGAGCAGTACTTC; CDR3 protein: CASSLRAEQYF
V gene: TRBV30; clone size: many; J gene: TRBJ1-1; D gene: -; CDR3 DNA: TGTGCCTGGATTCTATTGAACACTGAAGCTTTCTTT; CDR3 protein: CAWILLNTEAFF
V gene: TRBV2; clone size: -; J gene: TRBJ2-1; D gene: -; CDR3 DNA: TGTGCCAGCCAGATTGAGCAGTTCTTC; CDR3 protein: CASQIEQFF
V gene: TRBV20-1; clone size: many; J gene: TRBJ2-5; D gene: -; CDR3 DNA: TGCAGTGCTAGAGTATGGGACGGCAACACTGTCGGATCGTGGGAGACCCAGTACTTC; CDR3 protein: CSARVWDGNTVGSWETQYF
V gene: TRBV6-5; clone size: many; J gene: TRBJ2-7; D gene: TRBD1; CDR3 DNA: TGTGCCAGCAGTTCGCCGGGACAGGGGGTCTACGAGCAGTACTTC; CDR3 protein: CASSSPGQGVYEQYF
V gene: TRBV25-1; clone size: few; J gene: TRBJ2-2; D gene: -; CDR3 DNA: TGTGCCAGCAGGGCAGCGGTCGCCGGGGAGCTGTTTTTT; CDR3 protein: CASRAAVAGELFF
V gene: TRBV7-9; clone size: many; J gene: TRBJ2-1; D gene: TRBD1; CDR3 DNA: TGTGCCAGCTGTAGTGGACAGGGGAAGTACAATGAGCAGTTCTTC; CDR3 protein: CASCSGQGKYNEQFF
V gene: TRBV4-3; clone size: -; J gene: TRBJ2-2; D gene: -; CDR3 DNA: TGCGCCAGCAGCCCAAGAGGTGGGACGAACACCGGGGAGCTGTTTTTT; CDR3 protein: CASSPRGGTNTGELFF
V gene: TRBV6-4; clone size: many; J gene: TRBJ2-3; D gene: TRBD2; CDR3 DNA: TGTGCCAGCAGCCACGAGGTAGCGGGAGGGCCGGGGGAAACAGATACGCAGTATTTT; CDR3 protein: CASSHEVAGGPGETDTQYF
V gene: TRBV4-3; clone size: -; J gene: TRBJ2-1; D gene: TRBD2; CDR3 DNA: TGCGCCAGCAGCCTACTAGCGGATAACAAAGAGCAGTTCTTC; CDR3 protein: CASSLLADNKEQFF
V gene: TRBV4-1; clone size: many; J gene: TRBJ2-5; D gene: -; CDR3 DNA: TGCGCCAGCAGCCCCCGGGACATTGAAGAGACCCAGTACTTC; CDR3 protein: CASSPRDIEETQYF
V gene: TRBV6-2/TRBV6-3; clone size: -; J gene: TRBJ2-1; D gene: TRBD2; CDR3 DNA: TGTGCCAGCAGTTACCTGACTAGCGGGGGCAATGAGCAGTTCTTC; CDR3 protein: CASSYLTSGGNEQFF
V gene: TRBV7-6; clone size: few; J gene: TRBJ1-5; D gene: -; CDR3 DNA: TGTGCCAGCAGCCCCCTCGAGGGTAATAGCAATCAGCCCCAGCATTTT; CDR3 protein: CASSPLEGNSNQPQHF
V gene: TRBV7-9; clone size: many; J gene: TRBJ2-1; D gene: -; CDR3 DNA: TGTGCCAGCACCTGGGCGGGCACTTCAATCAATGAGCAGTTCTTC; CDR3 protein: CASTWAGTSINEQFF
V gene: TRBV11-2; clone size: many; J gene: TRBJ2-1; D gene: TRBD2; CDR3 DNA: TGTGCCAGCAGACGAGCGGGGAACTCCTACAATGAGCAGTTCTTC; CDR3 protein: CASRRAGNSYNEQFF